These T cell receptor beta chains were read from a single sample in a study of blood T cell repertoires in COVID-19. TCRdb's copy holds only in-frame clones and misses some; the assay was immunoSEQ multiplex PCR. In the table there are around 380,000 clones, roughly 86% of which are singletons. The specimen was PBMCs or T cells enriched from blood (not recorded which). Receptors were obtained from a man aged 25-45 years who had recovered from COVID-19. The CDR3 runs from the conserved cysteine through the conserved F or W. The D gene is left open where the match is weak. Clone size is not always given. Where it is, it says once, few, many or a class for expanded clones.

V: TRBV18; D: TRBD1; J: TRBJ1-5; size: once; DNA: TGTGCCAGCTCTCGGGACCCTCTAACCGGGACAGGGGGCGGGCCAGGGCATTTT; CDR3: CASSRDPLTGTGGGPGHF
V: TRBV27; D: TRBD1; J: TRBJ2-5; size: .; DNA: TGTGCCAGCAGACCCACGGACAGGGGGCAGGAGACCCAGTACTTC; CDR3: CASRPTDRGQETQYF
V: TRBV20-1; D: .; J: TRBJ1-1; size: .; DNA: TGCAGTGCTAGAGTGAGCACTGAAGCTTTCTTT; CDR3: CSARVSTEAFF
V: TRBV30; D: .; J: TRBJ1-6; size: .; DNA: TGTGCCTGGAGCCAGGCTCCCTATAATTCACCCCTCCACTTT; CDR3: CAWSQAPYNSPLHF
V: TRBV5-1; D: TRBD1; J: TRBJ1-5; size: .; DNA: TGCGCCAGCAGGGGTGGACAGGGGACGAATCAGCCCCAGCATTTT; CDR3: CASRGGQGTNQPQHF
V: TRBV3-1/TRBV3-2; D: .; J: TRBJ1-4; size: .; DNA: TGTGCCAGCAGCCAAGATCCGGGGGTGGGTGAAAAACTGTTTTTT; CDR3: CASSQDPGVGEKLFF
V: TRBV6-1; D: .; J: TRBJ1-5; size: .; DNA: TGTGCCAGCAGTGAAAAGCCGAGCCAGCCCCAGCATTTT; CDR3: CASSEKPSQPQHF
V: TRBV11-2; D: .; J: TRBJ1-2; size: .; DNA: TGTGCCAGCAGCCCTAGTCTCGGACAGCTCTATGGCTACACCTTC; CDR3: CASSPSLGQLYGYTF
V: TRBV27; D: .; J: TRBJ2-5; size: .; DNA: TGTGCCAGCAGTCGTCGACAGTCACAAGAGACCCAGTACTTC; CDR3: CASSRRQSQETQYF
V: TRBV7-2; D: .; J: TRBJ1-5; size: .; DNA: TGTGCCAGCAGCTTAGAGGGGGGGTTTAGCAATCAGCCCCAGCATTTT; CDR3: CASSLEGGFSNQPQHF
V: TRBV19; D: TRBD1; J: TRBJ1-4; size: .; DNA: TGTGCCAGTAGTAATACAGGGGGCGCGGCTGAAAAACTGTTTTTT; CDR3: CASSNTGGAAEKLFF
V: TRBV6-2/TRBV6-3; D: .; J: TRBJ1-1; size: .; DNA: TGTGCCAGCAGTTACTCCCGGACGGGGGGGTTGAACACTGAAGCTTTCTTT; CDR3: CASSYSRTGGLNTEAFF
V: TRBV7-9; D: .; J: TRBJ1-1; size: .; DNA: TGTGCCAGCAGCGTTAGGGGGGGTGAGAACACTGAAGCTTTCTTT; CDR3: CASSVRGGENTEAFF
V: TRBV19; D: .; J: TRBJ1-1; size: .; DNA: TGTGCCAGTAGTATAGAGGGGGGACGGGACACTGAAGCTTTCTTT; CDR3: CASSIEGGRDTEAFF
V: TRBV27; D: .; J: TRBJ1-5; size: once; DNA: TGTGCCAGCAGTTTATTGGCGCCAGGGCCTAATAGCAATCAGCCCCAGCATTTT; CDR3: CASSLLAPGPNSNQPQHF
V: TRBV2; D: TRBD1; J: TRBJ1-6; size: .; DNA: TGTGCCAGCAGTGCCGGGACAGCCTCCAATTCACCCCTCCACTTT; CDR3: CASSAGTASNSPLHF
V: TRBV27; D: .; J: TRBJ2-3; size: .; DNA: TGTGCCAGCAGTTTTTCGGACTCCCCTGTTGGAGATACGCAGTATTTT; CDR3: CASSFSDSPVGDTQYF
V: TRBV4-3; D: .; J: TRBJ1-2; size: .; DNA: TGCGCCAGCAGCCAAGATCGGGCAGGAGGCGGCTACACCTTC; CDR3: CASSQDRAGGGYTF
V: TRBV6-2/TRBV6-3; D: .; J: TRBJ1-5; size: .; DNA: TGTGCCAGCAGTTACTGGGCGGGGGCGAGTCAGCCCCAGCATTTT; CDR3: CASSYWAGASQPQHF
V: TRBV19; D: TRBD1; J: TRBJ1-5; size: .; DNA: TGTGCCAGTAGTATACAGGGGGACTGGTTTCAGCCCCAGCATTTT; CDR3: CASSIQGDWFQPQHF
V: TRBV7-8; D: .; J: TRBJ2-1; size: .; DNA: TGTGCCAGCAGCTTAAGACTAGTGGATGAGCAGTTCTTC; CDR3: CASSLRLVDEQFF
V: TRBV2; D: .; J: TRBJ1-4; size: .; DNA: TGTGCCAGCAGTGTAGTGACAACTAATGAAAAACTGTTTTTT; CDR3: CASSVVTTNEKLFF
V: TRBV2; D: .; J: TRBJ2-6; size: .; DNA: TGTGCCAGCAGATATTCGGAGGCCCGTTCTGGGGCCAACGTCCTGACTTTC; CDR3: CASRYSEARSGANVLTF
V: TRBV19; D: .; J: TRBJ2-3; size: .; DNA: TGTGCCAGTAGTATTTGGCCCGAGGGCGCAGATACGCAGTATTTT; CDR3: CASSIWPEGADTQYF
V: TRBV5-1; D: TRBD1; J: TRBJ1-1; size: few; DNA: TGCGCCAGCAGCTTGGGGGACAGGGGCTCAATGAACACTGAAGCTTTCTTT; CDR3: CASSLGDRGSMNTEAFF
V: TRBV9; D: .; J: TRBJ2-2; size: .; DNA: TGTGCCAGCAGCGTAGCTAGCGGGGAGCTGTTTTTT; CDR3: CASSVASGELFF
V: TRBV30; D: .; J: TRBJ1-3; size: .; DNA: TGTGCCTGGAGAAGTTTTGGTATCTCTCACAGCACCATATATTTT; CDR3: CAWRSFGISHSTIYF
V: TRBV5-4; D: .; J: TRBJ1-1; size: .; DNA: TGTGCCAGCGGGCCCTTTTTAGGGAACACTGAAGCTTTCTTT; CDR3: CASGPFLGNTEAFF
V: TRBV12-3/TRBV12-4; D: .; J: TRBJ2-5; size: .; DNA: TGTGCCAGCAGTCCCCCCGGGAGTGAGACCCAGTACTTC; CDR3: CASSPPGSETQYF
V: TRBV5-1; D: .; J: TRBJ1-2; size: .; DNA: TGCGCCAGCAGCTTGGGGGGCCCAGGGGATGGCTACACCTTC; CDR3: CASSLGGPGDGYTF
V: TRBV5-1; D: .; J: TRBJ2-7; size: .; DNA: TGCGCCAGCAGCTTGGCCCCGGGGAGGGAGCAGTACTTC; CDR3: CASSLAPGREQYF
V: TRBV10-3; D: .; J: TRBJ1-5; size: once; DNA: TGTGCCATCAGCTTACAGGGTGAGGGTCAGCCCCAGCATTTT; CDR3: CAISLQGEGQPQHF
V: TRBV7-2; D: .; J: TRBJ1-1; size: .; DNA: TGTGCCAGCAGCCTGACTGCTTGGGTGTCTAACACTGAAGCTTTCTTT; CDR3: CASSLTAWVSNTEAFF
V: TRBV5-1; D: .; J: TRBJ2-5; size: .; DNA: TGCGCCAGCAGCCTATTAGCGGGCCCAGGGGTCCAGTACTTC; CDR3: CASSLLAGPGVQYF
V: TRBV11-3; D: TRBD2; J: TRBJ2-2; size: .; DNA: TGTGCCAGCAGCTTTAGCGGGGTCGGGGAGCTGTTTTTT; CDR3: CASSFSGVGELFF
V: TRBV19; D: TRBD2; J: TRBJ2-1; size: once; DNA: TGTGCCAGTAGTACAGCGGGGGATGAGCAGTTCTTC; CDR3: CASSTAGDEQFF
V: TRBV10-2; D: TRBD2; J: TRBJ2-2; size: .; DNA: TGCGCCAGCAGTGAGAGGCTAGCGGGGGCCGGGGAGCTGTTTTTT; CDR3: CASSERLAGAGELFF
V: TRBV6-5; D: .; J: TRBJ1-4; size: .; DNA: TGTGCCAGCGTGGTTACAGGCCTGGGTGAAAAACTGTTTTTT; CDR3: CASVVTGLGEKLFF
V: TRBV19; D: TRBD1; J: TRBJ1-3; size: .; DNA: TGTGCCAGTAGCGACAGGGGCGCTGGAAACACCATATATTTT; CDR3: CASSDRGAGNTIYF
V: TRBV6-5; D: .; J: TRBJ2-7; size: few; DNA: TGTGCCAGCACTCAGGGGAAGGGGCCCTACGAGCAGTACTTC; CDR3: CASTQGKGPYEQYF
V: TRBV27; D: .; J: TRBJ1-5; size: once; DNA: TGTGCCAGCAGTTTATCGACTCGGCAGCCCCAGCATTTT; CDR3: CASSLSTRQPQHF
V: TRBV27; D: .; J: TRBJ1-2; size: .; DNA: TGTGCCAGCAGTGGTCCGGGTTATGGCTACACCTTC; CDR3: CASSGPGYGYTF
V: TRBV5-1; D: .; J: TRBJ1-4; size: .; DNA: TGCGCCAGCAGCTTGGTAGGACAGATAAATGAAAAACTGTTTTTT; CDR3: CASSLVGQINEKLFF
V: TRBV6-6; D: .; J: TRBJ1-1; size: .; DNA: TGTGCCAGCAGCCCCCGCGAGGTTCACACTGAAGCTTTCTTT; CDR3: CASSPREVHTEAFF
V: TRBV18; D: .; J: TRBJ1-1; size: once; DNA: TGTGCCAGCTCCGTCGAACGGGGGACTGAAGCTTTCTTT; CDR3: CASSVERGTEAFF
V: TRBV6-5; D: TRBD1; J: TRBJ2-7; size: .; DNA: TGTGCCAGCAGCACCCGGACAGGGGTCTACGAGCAGTACTTC; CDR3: CASSTRTGVYEQYF
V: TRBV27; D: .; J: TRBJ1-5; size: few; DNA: TGTGCCAGCAGGCCAATGGGGGGGGGCACCAATAATCAGCCCCAGCATTTT; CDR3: CASRPMGGGTNNQPQHF
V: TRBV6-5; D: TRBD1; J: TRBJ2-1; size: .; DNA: TGTGCCAGCAGTTTAGCCGGGACAGGTAACAATGAGCAGTTCTTC; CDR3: CASSLAGTGNNEQFF
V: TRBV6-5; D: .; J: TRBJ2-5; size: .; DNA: TGTGCCAGCAGTTCCACCGGGACAACGAAAGAGACCCAGTACTTC; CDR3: CASSSTGTTKETQYF
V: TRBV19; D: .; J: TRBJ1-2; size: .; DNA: TGTGCCAGTAGTATGGAACAGAACTATGGCTACACCTTC; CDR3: CASSMEQNYGYTF
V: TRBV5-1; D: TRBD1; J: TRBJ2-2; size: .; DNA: TGCGCCAGCAGCTTGAATGGCCAGGGGGCCATTTTCACAGGGGAGCTGTTTTTT; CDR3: CASSLNGQGAIFTGELFF
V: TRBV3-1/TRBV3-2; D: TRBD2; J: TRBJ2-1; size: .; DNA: TGTGCCAGCAGCCGACGACTAGCGGGGGGCACCTCCTACAATGAGCAGTTCTTC; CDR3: CASSRRLAGGTSYNEQFF
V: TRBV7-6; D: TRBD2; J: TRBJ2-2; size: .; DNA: TGTGCCAGCAGCGCCCCTAGCGGTTCCCCTGCGGGGGAGCTGTTTTTT; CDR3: CASSAPSGSPAGELFF